These 15 T cell receptor beta chains were all obtained from the same sample, sequenced in a study of regulatory T cells in long-lasting Graves disease. Arm-PCR of CDR3 regions with iRepertoire HTBI primers generated TCR beta libraries. TCRdb called the multiplex PCR reads again in MiXCR, with one record for every CDR3 protein. Of hundreds of thousands of distinct CDR3 sequences listed, under 25% were seen once; the top ten hold 20%. Time point of the sample: persistent/refractory GD, antithyroid drugs over 5 years with positive TRAb. PBMCs provided the RNA from which the TCR library was made. The sample here was peripheral blood mononuclear cells (PBMCs), taken when the disease was refractory, from a patient treated with antithyroid drugs. These receptors were obtained from a female donor with Graves disease.

This clonotype was seen only a few times. In DNA form, the CDR3 reads TGCGCCAGCAGCCAAGACGGAGGGCTCGCCGGCAACTATGGCTACACCTTC. Encoded protein: CASSQDGGLAGNYGYTF. The chain carries TRBV4-1 and TRBJ1-2; D uncertain. CDR3 size: 17 residues. The V and J ends lost 0 bases and 2 bases respectively, with 16 bases between them. Germline CDR1 MGHRA, CDR2 YSYEKL.

This clonotype was found many times. The DNA of the CDR3 is TGTGCCAGCAGCATGACTGTACAGGGGGAGGAATATGGCTACACCTTC. Translated: CASSMTVQGEEYGYTF. V is TRBV7-8 and J is TRBJ1-2, with TRBD1 matching over 8 bases. This CDR3 is built from 16 residues. CDR1 is SGHVS, CDR2 FQNEAQ, per germline. V shed 5 bases and J 5 bases; nucleotides not matched to a gene: 13.

In its sample, this clonotype was seen a few times. Given a much more abundant clone one base away, this may be a read error. This chain uses TRBV28 with TRBJ2-5; no reliable D call. V lost 5 bases to trimming and J lost 5 bases, with 15 bases between them. The CDR3 runs 14 residues. Germline values: CDR1 MDHEN, CDR2 SYDVKM. CDR3 coding DNA: TGTGCCAGCAGTACTGGTAGGGCAAGGGAGACCCAGTACTTC. Translating gives CASSTGRARETQYF.

This clonotype was found many times. This chain joins TRBV2 and TRBJ2-7; 9 positions agree with TRBD2. CDR1 is SNHLY, CDR2 FYNNEI, per germline. V lost 5 bases and J lost 0; bases outside the gene matches: 2. The CDR3 totals 14 residues. CDR3 coding DNA: TGTGCCAGCAGTCCGACTAGCGGCTCCTACGAGCAGTACTTC. Translation: CASSPTSGSYEQYF. Full variable domain (rest looked up from reference TRBV2 and TRBJ2-7): EPEVTQTPSHQVTQMGQEVILRCVPISNHLYFYWYRQILGQKVEFLVSFYNNEISEKSEIFDDQFSVERPDGSNFTLKIRSTKLEDSAMYFCASSPTSGSYEQYFGPGTRLTVT.

The DNA for the CDR3 is TGTGCCTGGAGCGATGGGGCAGGGGGCTACGAGCAGTACTTC. Translation gives CAWSDGAGGYEQYF. The chain combines TRBV30 with TRBJ2-7; 7 bases are a match to TRBD1. The CDR3 is 14 residues long. Germline-derived CDR1 and CDR2 are GTSNPN and SVGIG (reference sequence). Trimming at V came to 3 bases and at J to 3 bases, leaving 8 bases not matched to a gene.

The chain uses TRBV20-1 and TRBJ1-2; D is undetermined. There are 12 residues in the CDR3. Germline-derived CDR1 and CDR2 are DFQATT and SNEGSKA (reference sequence). Trimming shortened V by 5 bases and J by 6 bases, and 13 bases separated the two germline ends. The CDR3 DNA reads as TGCAGTGCTGGATGGAGTAAACATGGCTACACCTTC. It encodes CSAGWSKHGYTF.

Turning to this clonotype: The junction shows a germline mismatch at one end, possibly a read error. The chain employs TRBV6-5 and TRBJ2-1; 10 bases match TRBD2. The germline V gene has CDR1 MNHEY and CDR2 SVGAGI. The CDR3 consists of 12 residues. The DNA for the CDR3 is TGTGCCAGCAGTTGGCTAGCGGGGGCACGTCTCTTC. This translates into CASSWLAGARLF.

This clonotype was observed a handful of times. It is likely a read error: a sequence one base away is far more abundant. The CDR3 spells CASSLGGYGYTF. The CDR3 DNA is TGTGCCAGCAGCTTAGGGGGGTATGGCTACACCTTC. The V and J genes are TRBV7-2 and TRBJ1-2, with a tentative D call TRBD1 (5 bases). The ends were cut back, 1 base at V and 5 bases at J, with 5 bases in the middle. The CDR3 loop spans 12 amino acids. Germline lookup yields CDR1 SGHTA and CDR2 FQGNSA.

This clonotype has just one count. This chain connects TRBV2 to TRBJ2-1, with 8 bases aligning to TRBD1. V lost 6 bases and J lost 5; bases outside the gene matches: 3. Per the germline V gene, CDR1 is SNHLY and CDR2 is FYNNEI. This CDR3 has 13 amino acids. The CDR3 here is CASRGQGHNEQFF. The CDR3 DNA is TGTGCCAGCAGAGGACAGGGCCACAATGAGCAGTTCTTC. The full variable domain, with the rest looked up from reference TRBV2 and TRBJ2-1, is EPEVTQTPSHQVTQMGQEVILRCVPISNHLYFYWYRQILGQKVEFLVSFYNNEISEKSEIFDDQFSVERPDGSNFTLKIRSTKLEDSAMYFCASRGQGHNEQFFGPGTRLTVL.

This chain's CDR3 is CSVELAGNTGELFF. DNA of the CDR3: TGCAGCGTTGAACTAGCGGGTAACACCGGGGAGCTGTTTTTT. This rearrangement joins TRBV29-1 to TRBJ2-2, with 8 bases that match TRBD2. J gave up 2 bases and V 2 bases, and 1 base lay outside the gene matches. Per germline, CDR1 SQVTM and CDR2 ANQGSEA. The CDR3 loop spans 14 amino acids.

This clonotype was observed many times. The chain employs TRBV29-1 and TRBJ2-5; 10 bases are a match to TRBD2. V shed 7 bases and J 1 base; nucleotides not matched to a gene: 9. Germline V lookup: CDR1 SQVTM, CDR2 ANQGSEA. The CDR3 is 15 residues long. The CDR3 sequence is CSAEGGTSAQETQYF. The CDR3 DNA reads as TGCAGCGCCGAAGGCGGGACTAGCGCCCAAGAGACCCAGTACTTC.

This clonotype was seen repeatedly, ten times or more. V is TRBV20-1 and J is TRBJ2-5, with D tentatively TRBD2 (6 bases). V lost 0 bases and J 5 bases, leaving 13 bases between the germline ends. Germline values: CDR1 DFQATT, CDR2 SNEGSKA (reference sequence). This CDR3 comprises 14 residues. CDR3 sequence: CSARDLARGETQYF. CDR3 DNA sequence: TGCAGTGCTAGAGATCTAGCGCGTGGGGAGACCCAGTACTTC.

The V and J genes are TRBV30 and TRBJ2-5; 8 bases are shared with TRBD1. This CDR3 region has 15 residues. Trimming took 2 bases from V and 2 from J; bases not matched to a gene: 7. The germline V gene has CDR1 GTSNPN and CDR2 SVGIG (reference sequence). The DNA of the CDR3 is TGTGCCTGGAGTAGGGACACAGGGGGTCAAGAGACCCAGTACTTC. This sequence encodes CAWSRDTGGQETQYF.

Turning to this clonotype: Being one base from a much bigger clone, this may be a read error. The J gene is TRBJ1-2, the V gene TRBV6-2 or TRBV6-3; D not resolved. The CDR3 contains 11 residues. In germline, CDR1 is MNHEY, CDR2 SVGEGT. The V and J ends lost 7 bases and 8 bases respectively, with 11 bases between them. The CDR3 nucleotides read TGTGCCAGCACCCGGCGGTACGGCTACACCTTC. Translated, it gives CASTRRYGYTF.

This clonotype occurred once. This could be a read error, since a much larger clone is one nucleotide away. The V and J genes are TRBV15 and TRBJ2-5, with D perhaps being TRBD1 or TRBD2 (5 bases each). Germline CDR1 and CDR2: LNHNV and YYDKDF (reference sequence). This CDR3 spans 16 amino acids. The CDR3 reads CATSSLWDPARETKYF. The CDR3 bases are TGTGCCACCAGCAGTTTGTGGGACCCAGCAAGGGAGACCAAGTACTTC.